The 3 T cell receptor beta chains given below trace back to one sample, sequenced in a study of shared clonotypes between healthy human individuals. Naive-designated CD8 cells lacked CD45RO, were positively enriched for CCR7, and omitted terminally differentiated effector memory CD45RA+ cells. Data came from immunoSEQ multiplex PCR; TCRdb stores just in-frame clones and leaves some out. The table has some 2 million clones, just under 95% seen once. Source material: naive CD8+ T cells sorted from blood. The receptors originated from a man in his late teens or twenties in good health.

Only one count was recorded for this clone. The V gene is TRBV28, the J gene TRBJ2-1; TRBD1 matches 10 bases. The germline V gene has CDR1 MDHEN and CDR2 SYDVKM. Trimming at V came to 2 bases and at J to 5 bases, leaving 12 bases not matched to a gene. The CDR3 runs 18 residues. This chain's CDR3 is CASSLGPGTGAINNEQFF. CDR3 DNA sequence: TGTGCCAGCAGTTTAGGTCCCGGGACAGGGGCTATCAACAATGAGCAGTTCTTC.

This chain uses TRBV19 with TRBJ1-6; possible D gene TRBD1, 6 bases. Looked up from germline, CDR1 is LNHDA and CDR2 is SQIVND (reference sequence). The CDR3 contains 15 residues. The V end lost 4 bases, the J end lost 3 bases, and 10 bases lay between the germline ends. The CDR3 nucleotides are TGTGCCAGTAGTACTTTGACAGGCTATAATTCACCCCTCCACTTT. It is translated as CASSTLTGYNSPLHF. The complete variable domain, with remaining parts taken from reference TRBV19 and TRBJ1-6, reads DGGITQSPKYLFRKEGQNVTLSCEQNLNHDAMYWYRQDPGQGLRLIYYSQIVNDFQKGDIAEGYSVSREKKESFPLTVTSAQKNPTAFYLCASSTLTGYNSPLHFGNGTRLTVT.

The CDR3, as DNA: TGTGCCAGCAGTTACTCGCCGACTAACTATGGCTACACCTTC. This sequence encodes CASSYSPTNYGYTF. The V gene is TRBV6-5, the J gene TRBJ1-2; D remains unclear. The germline V and J ends were trimmed by 0 bases and 0 bases, with 5 bases remaining between them. Germline lookup yields CDR1 MNHEY and CDR2 SVGAGI. This CDR3 region has 14 residues.